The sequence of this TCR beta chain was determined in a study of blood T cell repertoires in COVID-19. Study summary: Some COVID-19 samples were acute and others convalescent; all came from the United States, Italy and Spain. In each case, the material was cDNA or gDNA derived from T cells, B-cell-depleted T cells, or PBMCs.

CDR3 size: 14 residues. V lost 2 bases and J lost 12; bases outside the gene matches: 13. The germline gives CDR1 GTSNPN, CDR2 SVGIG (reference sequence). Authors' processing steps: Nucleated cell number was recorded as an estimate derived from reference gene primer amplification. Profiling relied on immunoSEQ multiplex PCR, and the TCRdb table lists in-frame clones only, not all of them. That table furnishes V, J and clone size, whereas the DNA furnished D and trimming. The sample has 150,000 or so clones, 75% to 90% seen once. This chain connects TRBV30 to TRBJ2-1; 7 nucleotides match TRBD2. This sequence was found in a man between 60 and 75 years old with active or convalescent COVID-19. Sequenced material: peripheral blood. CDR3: CAWSTPGGGRVQFF. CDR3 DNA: TGTGCCTGGAGTACCCCCGGCGGGGGAAGGGTGCAGTTCTTC.